This T cell receptor beta chain was documented in a study of shared clonotypes between healthy human individuals. Study in general: Serving as donors were two women and a few men, whose ages spanned 18 to 49.

Profiling relied on immunoSEQ multiplex PCR, and the TCRdb table lists in-frame clones only, not all of them. The profile shows about 1,900,000 clones, less than 95% of them singletons. Study conclusions and caveats: Clonotype sharing among donors likely depends on sequencing depth. Only blood underwent sampling, and tissue repertoires likely differ.

The naive CD8 population came from CD45RO-negative cells selected for CCR7, without terminally differentiated effector memory CD45RA+ cells. Note on this clone: Its antigen is as yet unknown.

Trimming took 4 bases from V and 4 from J, leaving 18 bases between them. The CDR3 has 15 residues. Germline CDR1 and CDR2: SGHNT and YYREEE (reference sequence). Input material: naive CD8+ T cells sorted from blood. This clonotype originated in a man between 18 and 29 years old in good health. J is TRBJ2-7 and V is TRBV5-4; tentative D call: TRBD1 (5 bases). CDR3 amino acids: CASSLPVAGSYEQYF. The DNA for the CDR3 is TGTGCCAGCAGCCTACCCGTGGCAGGGTCGTACGAGCAGTACTTC.